The 9 T cell receptor beta chains below were found in one sample sequenced in a study of blood T cell repertoires in COVID-19. TCRdb keeps only in-frame clones here, not all; method: immunoSEQ multiplex PCR. The sample contains more than 50,000 clones, roughly 80% of which appear only once. The specimen sequenced was peripheral blood. Receptors originate from a woman aged 65 to 85 with acute or convalescent COVID-19.

This clone has more than one count but fewer than ten. Distinct nucleotide sequences in the sample also encode this CDR3. The chain employs TRBV2 and TRBJ1-1; D unresolved. Germline CDR1 SNHLY, CDR2 FYNNEI. The CDR3 consists of 16 residues. The V end lost 5 bases, the J end lost 2 bases, and 18 bases lay between the germline ends. The CDR3 spells CASSSLRLNGNTEAFF. CDR3 in DNA: TGTGCCAGCAGTTCCCTAAGACTCAACGGTAACACTGAAGCTTTCTTT.

The J gene is TRBJ1-4, the V gene TRBV3-1 (or the pseudogene TRBV3-2), with 7 bases that match TRBD1. The junction had 2 bases not matched to a gene; V was cut back by 2 bases and J by 8 bases. The CDR3 has 13 residues. Germline CDR1 reads LGHDT; CDR2 reads YNNKEL (reference sequence). CDR3: CASSQNRGEKLFF. CDR3 sequence (DNA): TGTGCCAGCAGCCAAAACAGGGGCGAAAAACTGTTTTTT.

V and J are TRBV11-1 and TRBJ1-1; weak D call: TRBD1 (5 bases). Trimming removed 5 bases from V and 5 bases from J, with 15 bases in between. This CDR3 has 14 amino acids. Germline-derived CDR1 and CDR2 are SGHAT and FQDESV (reference sequence). The CDR3 is CASSPRAGRTEAFF. Written as DNA, the CDR3 is TGTGCCAGCAGCCCCCGAGCGGGGCGGACTGAAGCTTTCTTT. Together with reference TRBV11-1 and TRBJ1-1, the CDR3 gives the full variable domain: EAEVAQSPRYKITEKSQAVAFWCDPISGHATLYWYRQILGQGPELLVQFQDESVVDDSQLPKDRFSAERLKGVDSTLKIQPAELGDSAMYLCASSPRAGRTEAFFGQGTRLTVV.

The CDR3 region is CASSPGPANEQFF. CDR3 nucleotide sequence: TGTGCCAGCTCACCGGGGCCCGCCAATGAGCAGTTCTTC. The rearrangement links TRBV18 to TRBJ2-1; possibly TRBD1 for D (5 bases). This CDR3 has 13 residues. Trimming shortened V by 3 bases and J by 6 bases, and 9 bases separated the two germline ends. Germline values: CDR1 KGHSH, CDR2 LQKENI. Full variable domain (missing parts from reference TRBV18 and TRBJ2-1): NAGVMQNPRHLVRRRGQEARLRCSPMKGHSHVYWYRQLPEEGLKFMVYLQKENIIDESGMPKERFSAEFPKEGPSILRIQQVVRGDSAAYFCASSPGPANEQFFGPGTRLTVL.

The chain has TRBV6-2 or TRBV6-3 and TRBJ1-1, with TRBD1 identical over 10 bases. Germline CDR1 MNHEY, CDR2 SVGEGT. The CDR3 has 13 residues. Unmatched junction bases numbered 3, after V lost 4 bases and J lost 7 bases. This chain's CDR3 is CASSSGTGVEAFF. The CDR3 DNA follows: TGTGCCAGCAGTTCCGGGACAGGGGTTGAAGCTTTCTTT.

This chain uses TRBV4-2 with TRBJ2-3, with TRBD2 identical over 10 bases. The V gene end was trimmed by 3 bases and the J gene end by 5 bases; junction bases not matched to a gene: 2. Germline V gene data show CDR1 as LGHNA and CDR2 as YNFKEQ. The CDR3 is 14 residues long. DNA of the CDR3: TGTGCCAGCAGCCAGGGGACTAGCGAAGATACGCAGTATTTT. It translates to CASSQGTSEDTQYF.

This chain joins TRBV11-2 and TRBJ1-1; maybe TRBD1 (6 bases). Germline V gene data show CDR1 as SGHAT and CDR2 as FQNNGV. The V end lost 0 bases, the J end lost 0 bases, and 11 bases lay between the germline ends. This CDR3 contains 16 residues. CDR3 loop: CASSLDTQGLNTEAFF. CDR3 bases: TGTGCCAGCAGCTTAGATACACAGGGATTGAACACTGAAGCTTTCTTT. Together with reference TRBV11-2 and TRBJ1-1, the CDR3 gives the full variable domain: EAGVAQSPRYKIIEKRQSVAFWCNPISGHATLYWYQQILGQGPKLLIQFQNNGVVDDSQLPKDRFSAERLKGVDSTLKIQPAKLEDSAVYLCASSLDTQGLNTEAFFGQGTRLTVV.

This clone was seen once. The rearrangement links TRBV2 to TRBJ1-5, with 7 bases matching TRBD1. The CDR3 consists of 15 residues. V lost 7 bases, J lost 4 bases, and 10 bases stayed unmatched. Germline CDR1 is SNHLY and CDR2 is FYNNEI. The DNA for the CDR3 is TGTGCCAGCACCCCCGTAAAGGGGGCAAATCAGCCCCAGCATTTT. It encodes CASTPVKGANQPQHF.

The genes are TRBV6-5 and TRBJ2-5, with 7 bases that match TRBD2. The CDR3 totals 16 residues. Germline V gene lookup returns CDR1 MNHEY and CDR2 SVGAGI. The J segment lost 4 bases and the V segment lost 0 bases, leaving 8 bases of the junction unmatched. The CDR3 coding sequence is TGTGCCAGCAGTTACTCGATTATCGGCGGGGGAGAGACCCAGTACTTC. The encoded protein is CASSYSIIGGGETQYF.